This T cell receptor (beta chain) was found in a study of spatial heterogeneity in lung cancer (dated by TCRdb to between 2019 and 2020). Turning to the overall study: More beta-chain than alpha-chain transcripts were consistently detected, likely reflecting higher beta-chain transcript abundance. TCR alpha and beta repertoires were quantitatively compared across multiple tumor regions, matched nontumor lung and blood in non-small cell lung cancer. In tumor regions, TCR transcript counts showed a strong correlation with a T cell transcriptional module score from matched bulk RNA-seq. Both alpha and beta chains were TCR-sequenced in approximately 220 tumor regions, under 70 matched nontumor lung samples and around 50 PBMC samples obtained at surgery. In the raw uncorrected reads, each unique combination of TCR and UMI appeared more than ten times on average. Nonsynonymous mutation counts, determined by whole-exome sequencing of tumor tissue, were related to TCR repertoire features. The paper's findings and limits, for the study overall: TCR-seq was estimated to cover only approximately 6.6% of tumor T cells for alpha chains and about 13% for beta chains. Additional single-cell paired TCR alpha and beta sequencing was considered necessary to confirm, at a functional level, the hypothesis that regional TCRs recognize regional mutations. The count of ubiquitous expanded TCRs correlated with the count of ubiquitous nonsynonymous mutations, and the count of regional expanded TCRs correlated with the count of regional nonsynonymous mutations. The tumor nonsynonymous mutation count correlated with the number of expanded intratumoral alpha and beta TCRs.

This specimen's time point label, interpreted: sample taken at primary tumor resection. Samples were obtained from 65 to 90 patients with early-stage, untreated non-small cell lung cancer from the lung TRACERx cohort. For TCR sequencing, whole RNA was extracted from tumor and nontumor lung tissue, or from cryopreserved PBMC samples, and no cell sorting was done. Only patients with enough RNA available from two or more tumor regions were chosen for TCR sequencing. Before being selected, tumor and adjacent nontumor lung specimens were reviewed by a lung pathologist. Trimming accounts for 1 base at V and 1 base at J, while the number of junction bases matched to no gene is 2. The CDR3 holds 16 amino acids from the cysteine to the phenylalanine. The kept DNA is CDR3 alone, 48 bases in frame from the first base. Sequences SEHNR (CDR1) and FQNEAQ (CDR2) are obtained from the germline V gene (reference sequence).

This clonotype is identified as medium-sized (0.01 to 0.1%). Its target antigen remains unknown. No clone much larger than this one lies a single base away; base qualities are absent. Libraries were prepared through 5' RACE. Sequencing instrument: NextSeq 500. To allow correction of PCR and sequencing errors, the TCR library protocol tagged every TCR cDNA molecule with a unique molecular identifier. The paper's processing steps were these. Decombinator tools were used for TCR identification, UMI-based error correction and CDR3 extraction. Expanded TCRs were defined as those above a frequency of 2 per 1,000, corresponding to the top 1% of the tumor frequency distribution. Expanded tumor TCRs were classed as regional if statistically deemed absent (corrected P<0.05) from at least one tumor region, otherwise ubiquitous. Renyi diversity was calculated using the R vegan package after each repertoire was subsampled 100 times to 5,000 TCRs. To build CDR3 similarity networks, amino acid triplet string-kernel similarity was used, and CDR3s were connected when their pairwise similarity was above 0.82. The public reads were run again by TCRdb, first through fastp at Q25 and then through MiXCR, and only productive beta chains were kept. All rows with the same CDR3 protein become a single entry with the most common DNA and genes. What appears here as the V and J calls and clone size reflects TCRdb's work, not the paper's. Here the sample has approximately 2,000 distinct CDR3 sequences; about 9.5% occur a single time. 7.5% to 10% of the sample is taken by the ten largest.

The receptor comes from a female donor with early-stage non-small cell lung cancer. The V and J genes are TRBV7-9 and TRBJ2-5, and 11 junctional nucleotides match TRBD2. This specimen consisted of lung tumor tissue, obtained at surgery. The CDR3 region has the sequence CASSLGTSGPQETQYF. At the DNA level, the sequence is TGTGCCAGCAGCTTAGGGACTAGCGGGCCCCAAGAGACCCAGTACTTC.